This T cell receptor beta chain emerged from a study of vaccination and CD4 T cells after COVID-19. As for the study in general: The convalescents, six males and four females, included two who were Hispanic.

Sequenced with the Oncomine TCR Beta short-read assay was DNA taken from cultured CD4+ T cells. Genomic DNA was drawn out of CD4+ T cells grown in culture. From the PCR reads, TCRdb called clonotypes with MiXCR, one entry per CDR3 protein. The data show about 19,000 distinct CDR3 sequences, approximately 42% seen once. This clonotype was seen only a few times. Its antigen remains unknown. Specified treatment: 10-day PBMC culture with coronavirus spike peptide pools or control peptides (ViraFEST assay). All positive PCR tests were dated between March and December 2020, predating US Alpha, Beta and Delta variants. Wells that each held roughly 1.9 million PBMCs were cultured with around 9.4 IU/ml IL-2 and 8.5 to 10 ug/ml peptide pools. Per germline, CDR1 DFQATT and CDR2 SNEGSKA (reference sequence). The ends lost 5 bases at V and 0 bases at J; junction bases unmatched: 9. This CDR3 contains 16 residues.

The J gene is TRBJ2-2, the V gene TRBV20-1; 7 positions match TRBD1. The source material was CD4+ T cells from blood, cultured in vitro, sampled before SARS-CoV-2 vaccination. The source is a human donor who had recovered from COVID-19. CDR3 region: CSAPKLGTANTGELFF. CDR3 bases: TGCAGTGCTCCTAAGTTGGGGACAGCGAACACCGGGGAGCTGTTTTTT.